This T cell receptor (beta chain) comes out of a study of T cell responses to AZD1222 COVID-19 vaccine. The CDR3 runs 13 residues. The germline gives CDR1 MGHDK, CDR2 SYGVNS. V was pared by 8 bases and J by 4 bases, with 13 bases between. Pooled together were second doses at about 4 or about 12 weeks. The data were produced by immunoSEQ multiplex PCR, yet TCRdb's version contains in-frame clones alone and is incomplete. The sample has approximately 130,000 clones, approximately 90% seen once; the top ten hold 9.5%. This receptor was obtained from an adult who received the AZD1222 COVID-19 vaccine. The source was peripheral blood, collected 28 days after the second AZD1222 dose. This chain connects TRBV25-1 to TRBJ2-3; no definite D call. In nucleotides, the CDR3 is TGTGCCAGCGGGGTAATGTTGGCAGATACGCAGTATTTT. Protein product: CASGVMLADTQYF.